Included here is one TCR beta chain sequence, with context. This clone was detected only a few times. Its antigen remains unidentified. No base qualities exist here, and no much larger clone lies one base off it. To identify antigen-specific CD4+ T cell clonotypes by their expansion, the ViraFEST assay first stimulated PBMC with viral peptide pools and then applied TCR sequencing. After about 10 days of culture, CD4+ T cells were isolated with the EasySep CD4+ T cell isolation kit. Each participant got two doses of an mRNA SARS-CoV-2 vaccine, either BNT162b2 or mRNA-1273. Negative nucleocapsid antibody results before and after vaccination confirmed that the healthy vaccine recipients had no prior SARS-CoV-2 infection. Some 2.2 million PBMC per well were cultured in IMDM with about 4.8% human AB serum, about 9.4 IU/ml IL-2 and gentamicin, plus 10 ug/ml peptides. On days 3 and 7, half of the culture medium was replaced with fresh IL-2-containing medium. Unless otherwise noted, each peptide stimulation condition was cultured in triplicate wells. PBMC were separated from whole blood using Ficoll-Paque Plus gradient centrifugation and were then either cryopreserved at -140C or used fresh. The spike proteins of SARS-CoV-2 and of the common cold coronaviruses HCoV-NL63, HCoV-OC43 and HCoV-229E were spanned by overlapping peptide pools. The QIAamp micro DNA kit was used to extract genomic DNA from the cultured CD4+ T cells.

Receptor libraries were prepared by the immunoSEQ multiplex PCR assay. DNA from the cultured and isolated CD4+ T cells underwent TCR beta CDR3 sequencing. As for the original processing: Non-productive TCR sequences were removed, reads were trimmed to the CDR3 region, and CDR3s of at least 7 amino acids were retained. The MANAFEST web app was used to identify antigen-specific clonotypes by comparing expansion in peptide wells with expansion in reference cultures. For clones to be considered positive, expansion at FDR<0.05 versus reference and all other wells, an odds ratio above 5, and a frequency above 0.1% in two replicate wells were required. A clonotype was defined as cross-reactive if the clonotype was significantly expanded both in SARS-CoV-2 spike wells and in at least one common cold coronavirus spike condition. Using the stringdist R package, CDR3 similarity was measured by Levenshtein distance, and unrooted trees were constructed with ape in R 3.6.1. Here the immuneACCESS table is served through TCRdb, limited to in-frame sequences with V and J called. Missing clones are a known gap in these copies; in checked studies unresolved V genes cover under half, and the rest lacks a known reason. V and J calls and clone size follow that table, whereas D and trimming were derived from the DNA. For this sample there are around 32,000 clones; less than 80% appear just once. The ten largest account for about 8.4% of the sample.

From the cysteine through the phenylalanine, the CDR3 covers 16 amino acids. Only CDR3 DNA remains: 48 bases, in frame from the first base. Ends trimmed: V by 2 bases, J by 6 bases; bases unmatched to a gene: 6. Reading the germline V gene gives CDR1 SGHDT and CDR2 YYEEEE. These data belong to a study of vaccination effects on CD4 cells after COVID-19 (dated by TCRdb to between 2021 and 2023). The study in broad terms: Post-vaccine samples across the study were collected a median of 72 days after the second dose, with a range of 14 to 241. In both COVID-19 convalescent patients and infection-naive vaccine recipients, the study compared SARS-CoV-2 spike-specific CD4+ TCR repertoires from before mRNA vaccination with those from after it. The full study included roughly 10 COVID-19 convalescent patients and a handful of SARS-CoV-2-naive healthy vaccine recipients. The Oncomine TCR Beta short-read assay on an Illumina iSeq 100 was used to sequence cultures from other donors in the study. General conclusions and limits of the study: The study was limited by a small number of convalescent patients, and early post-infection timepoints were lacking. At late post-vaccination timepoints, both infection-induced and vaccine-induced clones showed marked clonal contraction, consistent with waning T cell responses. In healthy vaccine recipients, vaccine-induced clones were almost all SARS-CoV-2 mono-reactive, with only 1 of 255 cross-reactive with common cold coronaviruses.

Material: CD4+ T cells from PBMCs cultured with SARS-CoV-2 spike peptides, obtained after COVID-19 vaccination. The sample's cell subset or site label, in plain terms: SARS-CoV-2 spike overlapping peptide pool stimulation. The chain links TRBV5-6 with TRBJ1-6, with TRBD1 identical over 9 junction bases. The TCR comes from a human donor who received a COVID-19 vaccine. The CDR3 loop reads CASSFGQGSRNSPLHF. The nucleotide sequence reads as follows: TGTGCCAGCAGCTTCGGACAGGGGTCCCGTAATTCACCCCTCCACTTT. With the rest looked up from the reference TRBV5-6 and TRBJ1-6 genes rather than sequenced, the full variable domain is DAGVTQSPTHLIKTRGQQVTLRCSPKSGHDTVSWYQQALGQGPQFIFQYYEEEERQRGNFPDRFSGHQFPNYSSELNVNALLLGDSALYLCASSFGQGSRNSPLHFGNGTRLTVT.